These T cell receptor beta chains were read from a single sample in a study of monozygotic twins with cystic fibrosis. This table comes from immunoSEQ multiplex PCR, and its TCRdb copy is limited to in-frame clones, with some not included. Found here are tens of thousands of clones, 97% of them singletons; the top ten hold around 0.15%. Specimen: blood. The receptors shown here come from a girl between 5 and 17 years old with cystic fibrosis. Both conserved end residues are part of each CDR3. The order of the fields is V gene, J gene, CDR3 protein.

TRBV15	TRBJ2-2	CATSSWYTGELFF
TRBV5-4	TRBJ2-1	CASSLRGGDYNEQFF
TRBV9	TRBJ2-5	CASSVRETQYF
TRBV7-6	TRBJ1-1	CASSLGPGPGTEAFF
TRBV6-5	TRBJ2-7	CASSYGGQGVYEQYF
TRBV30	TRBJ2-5	CAWSWNSGVQETQYF
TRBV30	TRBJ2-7	CAWSVHPGTGADEQYF
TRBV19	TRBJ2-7	CASSPRGSYEQYF
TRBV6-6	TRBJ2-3	CASRGPGLANTDTQYF
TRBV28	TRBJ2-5	CASSLQETQYF
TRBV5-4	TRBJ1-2	CASTRIDRAGDGYTF
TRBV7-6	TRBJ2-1	CASSLGLAGDNEQFF
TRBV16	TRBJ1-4	CASSGGTGAEKLFF
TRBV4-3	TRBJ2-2	CASSPGGSGTGELFF
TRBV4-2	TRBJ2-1	CASSQGNLRSGRDPHNEQFF
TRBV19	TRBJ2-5	CASSAVLAGGTQYF
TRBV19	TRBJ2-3	CATSTTGSRTDTQYF
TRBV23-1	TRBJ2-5	CASSQSGRQRIQETQYF
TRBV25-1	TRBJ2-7	CASRYGAGRTYEQYF
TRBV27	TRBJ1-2	CASSLLLDGSDGYTF
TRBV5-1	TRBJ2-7	CASSPFSGGSYEQYF
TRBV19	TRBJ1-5	CASSTGGQGSQPQHF
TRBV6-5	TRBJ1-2	CASSTGTVVRYTF
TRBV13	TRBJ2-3	CASSSYSSTSGSADTQYF
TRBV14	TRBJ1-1	CASSQVGRGAEAFF
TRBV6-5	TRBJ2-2	CASSPALKNTGELFF
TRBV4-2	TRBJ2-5	CASSQDAPGGTKTQYF